The source of this T cell receptor beta chain is a study of cytomegalovirus exposure and HLA in healthy donors. Overall study results and limits: The listing of 160 or so TCR beta chains classed them as cytomegalovirus-associated. Subsequent analysis of the approximately 110 validation repertoires found a tendency for first-cohort TCR clusters to co-occur. Usually a TCR sequence was rare, but some public TCRs were found in many donors.

The protocol was immunoSEQ multiplex PCR, while the TCRdb copy is restricted to in-frame clones and leaves out a portion. The table lists about 280,000 clones, around 89% of them singletons. J was trimmed by 0 bases and V by 3 bases; bases with no gene match: 8. CDR1 LNHDA and CDR2 SQIVND come from the germline V gene (reference sequence). The CDR3 length is 18 residues. Of note for this clone: Antigen specificity is unknown.

The clonotype comes from a woman under 30 in good health and CMV-seronegative. The sequenced sample consisted of PBMCs. This chain joins TRBV19 and TRBJ2-6; 7 bases match TRBD1. The CDR3 here is CASSIPGQSNSGANVLTF. The CDR3 DNA reads as TGTGCCAGTAGTATTCCGGGACAGAGCAACTCTGGGGCCAACGTCCTGACTTTC.